This entry lists 21 T cell receptor beta chains sequenced from one sample in a study of T cell repertoires in cytomegalovirus infection. Via MiXCR, TCRdb re-called the reads, giving one row per CDR3 protein. The sample comprises a few hundred thousand distinct CDR3 sequences, approximately 22% of which are singletons, and 18% rests with the top ten. Specimen: CD8+ T cells from PBMCs. The receptors stem from a human donor in good health (CMV status not recorded). Some clones in this sample may be carry-over from other donors' samples.

This clonotype has a single count. V usage is TRBV7-6 and J usage is TRBJ2-7; weak D call: TRBD1 (5 bases). This CDR3 is built from 13 residues. The V end lost 5 bases, the J end lost 4 bases, and 12 bases lay between the germline ends. Germline V gene sequence: CDR1 SGHVS, CDR2 FNYEAQ. CDR3 DNA: TGTGCCAGCAGCCTCTACGCAGGGTACGAGCAGTACTTC. It encodes CASSLYAGYEQYF.

The sample holds a few counts of this clonotype. This rearrangement joins TRBV2 to TRBJ2-1; D is ambiguous. CDR1 SNHLY and CDR2 FYNNEI come from the germline V gene. V shed 7 bases and J shed 6 bases, with 10 bases lying between them. The CDR3 has 12 amino acids. This chain's CDR3 is CASTSLRNEQFF. CDR3 bases: TGTGCCAGCACTTCACTCCGCAATGAGCAGTTCTTC.

This clonotype was counted at least ten times. CDR3 region: CASSAGPGAYEQYF. Here the CDR3 DNA reads TGTGCCAGCAGTGCCGGGCCCGGGGCCTACGAGCAGTACTTC. The chain has TRBV27 and TRBJ2-7, with D possibly TRBD2 on 5 matching bases. Per the germline V gene, CDR1 is MNHEY and CDR2 is SMNVEV (reference sequence). V was clipped by 5 bases and J by 2 bases, with 13 bases between them. This CDR3 contains 14 residues.

This clonotype has more than one count but fewer than ten. The chain couples TRBV28 to TRBJ2-2; 8 nucleotides agree with TRBD2. Trimming took 2 bases from V and 5 from J; bases not matched to a gene: 7. Looked up from germline, CDR1 is MDHEN and CDR2 is SYDVKM. This CDR3 region has 16 residues. DNA for the CDR3: TGTGCCAGCAGTTTACAGGAAGCGGGGGAAACCGGGGAGCTGTTTTTT. It yields the protein CASSLQEAGETGELFF.

This clonotype was counted a few times. This rearrangement joins TRBV10-3 to TRBJ2-7; 7 nucleotides match TRBD2. Germline lookup yields CDR1 ENHRY and CDR2 SYGVKD. This CDR3 spans 15 amino acids. Trimming at V came to 0 bases and at J to 5 bases, leaving 7 bases not matched to a gene. CDR3: CAISESWGGKDEQYF. As DNA, the CDR3 is TGTGCCATCAGTGAGTCGTGGGGGGGGAAGGACGAGCAGTACTTC.

The chain links TRBV12-3 or TRBV12-4 to TRBJ2-7; tentatively, D is TRBD2 (7 bases). Trimming left V 6 bases short and J 2 bases short, with 14 bases between. The CDR3 runs 14 residues. The CDR3 sequence is CASSKAGTTYEQYF. CDR3 in DNA: TGTGCCAGCAGCAAAGCGGGGACAACCTACGAGCAGTACTTC.

This clonotype was detected only a few times. The J gene is TRBJ1-1, the V gene TRBV19, with 8 bases fitting TRBD1. The CDR3 runs 19 residues. Germline CDR1 LNHDA, CDR2 SQIVND (reference sequence). The trim removed 6 bases at V and 4 bases at J, leaving 22 bases unmatched. The CDR3 DNA is TGTGCCAGTAGCCTCGACCGGACAGGGAACCGCTTGACGGGCACTGAAGCTTTCTTT. This encodes CASSLDRTGNRLTGTEAFF.

This sequence joins TRBV20-1 and TRBJ1-3, with D tentatively TRBD1 (6 bases). The CDR3 spans 18 residues. The ends were cut back, 0 bases at V and 2 bases at J, with 20 bases in the middle. Germline CDR1 and CDR2: DFQATT and SNEGSKA (reference sequence). The CDR3 loop is CSAREGQGGVGPGNTIYF. In DNA form, the CDR3 reads TGCAGTGCTAGAGAGGGGCAAGGGGGAGTTGGGCCTGGAAACACCATATATTTT.

The V gene is TRBV28, the J gene TRBJ2-7, with D perhaps matching TRBD1 (5 bases). Germline V gives CDR1 MDHEN, CDR2 SYDVKM. Trimming removed 2 bases from V and 0 bases from J, with 11 bases in between. The length of the CDR3 is 15 residues. The CDR3 region is CASSLRGISSYEQYF. CDR3 in DNA: TGTGCCAGCAGTTTAAGGGGTATAAGCTCCTACGAGCAGTACTTC.

The V gene is TRBV20-1, the J gene TRBJ1-5; D is perhaps TRBD1 (5 bases). V was shortened by 0 bases and J by 0 bases, with 15 bases between the two germline ends. The CDR3 is made up of 17 amino acids. Germline CDR1 is DFQATT and CDR2 is SNEGSKA (reference sequence). CDR3 nucleotide sequence: TGCAGTGCTAGAGATCTAGGACATGCCAATAGCAATCAGCCCCAGCATTTT. It specifies CSARDLGHANSNQPQHF.

The J gene is TRBJ2-2, the V gene TRBV29-1; D tentatively fits TRBD1 or TRBD2 (5 bases each). Trimming left V 4 bases short and J 5 bases short, with 8 bases between. From germline, CDR1 is SQVTM and CDR2 ANQGSEA. This CDR3 has 12 amino acids. Here the CDR3 reads CSVVEGTGELFF. The CDR3 DNA reads as TGCAGCGTTGTCGAGGGGACCGGGGAGCTGTTTTTT.

This clonotype was counted a few times. The rearrangement uses TRBV7-7 and TRBJ1-1; 7 bases align to TRBD1. The CDR3 extends over 15 amino acids. Germline loops: CDR1 SSHAT, CDR2 FNYEAQ (reference sequence). V lost 6 bases, J lost 0 bases, and 7 bases stayed unmatched. CDR3 sequence: CASSLRGQMNTEAFF. The CDR3 nucleotides are TGTGCCAGCAGTTTAAGGGGACAGATGAACACTGAAGCTTTCTTT.

There are a few counts of this clonotype. V and J are TRBV6-6 and TRBJ1-3; D perhaps matches TRBD1 (6 bases). Germline V gene lookup returns CDR1 MNHNY and CDR2 SVGAGI (reference sequence). V was shortened by 6 bases and J by 7 bases, with 13 bases between the two germline ends. The CDR3 has 13 amino acids. The CDR3 loop reads CASSRDIWNTIYF. DNA of the CDR3: TGTGCCAGCAGCCGGGACATCTGGAACACCATATATTTT.

V gene TRBV6-8 combines with J gene TRBJ2-7; 10 bases line up with TRBD1. The CDR3 has 12 residues. CDR1 is MNHGY, CDR2 SAAAGT, per germline. Trimming cost V 8 bases and J 6 bases; bases outside gene matches: 4. The CDR3 loop is CASRDRGSEQYF. In DNA, the CDR3 is TGTGCCAGCCGGGACAGGGGATCCGAGCAGTACTTC.

CDR3 loop: CASSSPDYQRGTPEFF. The CDR3 nucleotides are TGTGCCAGCAGCTCACCGGACTACCAGCGGGGGACTCCGGAGTTCTTC. The chain has TRBV13 and TRBJ2-1; 8 positions agree with TRBD2. In germline, CDR1 is PRHDT, CDR2 FYEKMQ (reference sequence). J gave up 14 bases and V 4 bases, and 19 bases lay outside the gene matches. The CDR3 contains 16 residues.

This clonotype has a count of ten or more. The chain has TRBV7-2 and TRBJ2-4, with a possible D match to TRBD2 (7 bases). V shed 5 bases and J shed 1 base, with 15 bases lying between them. Germline CDR1 SGHTA, CDR2 FQGNSA. The CDR3 consists of 16 residues. The CDR3 nucleotides are TGTGCCAGCAGCGGGGAGGGGGTCTTGGCCAAAAACATTCAGTACTTC. It codes for CASSGEGVLAKNIQYF.

This clonotype was detected ten times or more. CDR3 sequence: CASSSHDGDSGANVLTF. CDR3 nucleotides: TGTGCCAGCAGCTCGCATGATGGGGACTCTGGGGCCAACGTCCTGACTTTC. V gene TRBV7-8 combines with J gene TRBJ2-6; D unclear. Germline V gene data show CDR1 as SGHVS and CDR2 as FQNEAQ. The V end lost 4 bases, the J end lost 0 bases, and 13 bases lay between the germline ends. CDR3 length: 17 residues.

This clonotype occurred a few times. This chain uses TRBV30 with TRBJ1-5, with D unresolved. The germline CDR1 and CDR2 sequences are GTSNPN and SVGIG (reference sequence). The CDR3 spans 13 residues. Trimming removed 1 base at V and 8 bases at J, with 12 bases between. The CDR3 region is CAWSDQGFEPQHF. In nucleotides, the CDR3 is TGTGCCTGGAGTGACCAAGGCTTTGAGCCCCAGCATTTT.

To note about this clonotype: A read error is possible here, since a much larger clone lies one base away. V usage is TRBV12-3 or TRBV12-4 and J usage is TRBJ2-3; 9 positions agree with TRBD2. The CDR3 contains 15 residues. This CDR3 is CVSSFLLAGLDTQYF. CDR3 nucleotides: TGTGTCAGCAGTTTTTTGCTAGCGGGGTTAGATACGCAGTATTTT.

V and J are TRBV27 and TRBJ1-1, with D unclear. The V gene's germline CDR1 is MNHEY and CDR2 SMNVEV (reference sequence). This CDR3 spans 13 amino acids. The V gene lost 3 bases and the J gene lost 4 bases, with 9 bases spanning the gap. The CDR3 here is CASSFGEGTEAFF. In DNA form, the CDR3 reads TGTGCCAGCAGTTTTGGGGAAGGCACTGAAGCTTTCTTT.

This clonotype was observed a few times. The chain combines TRBV6-7 with TRBJ2-1; 7 bases are shared with TRBD1. TRBV6-7 is an open reading frame whose function is uncertain. CDR3 size: 15 residues. J gave up 15 bases and V 2 bases, and 16 bases lay outside the gene matches. This CDR3 is CASSYALRQGTSRFF. In nucleotides, the CDR3 is TGTGCCAGCAGTTACGCTCTTCGACAGGGAACGAGTAGGTTCTTC.